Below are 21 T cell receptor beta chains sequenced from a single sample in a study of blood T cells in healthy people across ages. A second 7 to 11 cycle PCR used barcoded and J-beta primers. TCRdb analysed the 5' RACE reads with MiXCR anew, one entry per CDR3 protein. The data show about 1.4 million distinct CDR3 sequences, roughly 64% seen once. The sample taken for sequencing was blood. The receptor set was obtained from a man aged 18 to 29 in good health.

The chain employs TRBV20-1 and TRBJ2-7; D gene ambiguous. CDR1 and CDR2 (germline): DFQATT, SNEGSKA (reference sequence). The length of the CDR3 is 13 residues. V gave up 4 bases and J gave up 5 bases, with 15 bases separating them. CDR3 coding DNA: TGCAGTGCTAACCGGTGGGGTCGGGACGAGCAGTACTTC. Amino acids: CSANRWGRDEQYF.

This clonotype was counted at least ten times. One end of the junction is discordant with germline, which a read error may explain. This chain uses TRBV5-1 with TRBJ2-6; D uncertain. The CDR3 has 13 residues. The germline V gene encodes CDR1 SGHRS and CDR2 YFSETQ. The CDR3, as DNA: TGTGCCAGCAGCTTAGCTGGGGCCAACGTCCTGACTTTC. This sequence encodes CASSLAGANVLTF.

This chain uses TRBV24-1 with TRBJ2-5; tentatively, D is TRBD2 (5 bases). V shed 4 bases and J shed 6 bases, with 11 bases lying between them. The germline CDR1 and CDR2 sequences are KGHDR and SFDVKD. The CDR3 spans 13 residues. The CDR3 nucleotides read TGTGCCACCAGTGAGTTGCCCGGGAAGACCCAGTACTTC. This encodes CATSELPGKTQYF.

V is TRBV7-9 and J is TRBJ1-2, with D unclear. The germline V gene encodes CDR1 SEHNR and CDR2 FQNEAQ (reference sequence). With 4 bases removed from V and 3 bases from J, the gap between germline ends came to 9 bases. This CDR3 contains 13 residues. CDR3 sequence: CASSSTDHYGYTF. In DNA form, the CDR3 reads TGTGCCAGCAGCTCTACAGACCACTATGGCTACACCTTC.

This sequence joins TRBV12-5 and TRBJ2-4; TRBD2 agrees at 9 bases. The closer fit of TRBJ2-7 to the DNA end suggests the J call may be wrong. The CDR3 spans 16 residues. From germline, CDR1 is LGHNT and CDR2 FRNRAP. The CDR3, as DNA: TGTGCTAGTGGTTTGCCCCGGCTAGCGGGATTCTACGAGCAGTACTTC. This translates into CASGLPRLAGFYEQYF.

The CDR3 DNA reads TGCGCCAGCAGCCAAGATCCCGTAGCGGGGGGATCCTACAATGAGCAGTTCTTC. This gives the protein CASSQDPVAGGSYNEQFF. The chain uses TRBV4-3 and TRBJ2-1, with TRBD2 matching over 10 bases. This CDR3 is 18 amino acids long. The germline V gene has CDR1 LGHNA and CDR2 YSLEER. With V trimmed by 0 bases and J by 1 base, 6 bases remained unmatched.

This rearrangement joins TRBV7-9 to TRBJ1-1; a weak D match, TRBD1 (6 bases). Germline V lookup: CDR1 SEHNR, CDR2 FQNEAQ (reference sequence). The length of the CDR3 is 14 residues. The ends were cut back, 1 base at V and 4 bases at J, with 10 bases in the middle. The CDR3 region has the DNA TGTGCCAGCAGCTTAGGGGGGCGGTTCACTGAAGCTTTCTTT. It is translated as CASSLGGRFTEAFF.

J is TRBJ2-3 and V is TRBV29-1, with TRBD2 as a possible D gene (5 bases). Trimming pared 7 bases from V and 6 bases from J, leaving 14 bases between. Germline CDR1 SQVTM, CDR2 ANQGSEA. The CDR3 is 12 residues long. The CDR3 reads CSARRRTDTQYF. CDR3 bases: TGCAGCGCGAGAAGACGGACTGATACGCAGTATTTT.

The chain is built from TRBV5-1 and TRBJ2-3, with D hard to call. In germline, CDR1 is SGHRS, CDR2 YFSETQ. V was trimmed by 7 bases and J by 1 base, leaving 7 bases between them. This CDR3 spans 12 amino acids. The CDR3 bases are TGCGCCAGCGCCGCCGGCACAGATACGCAGTATTTT. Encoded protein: CASAAGTDTQYF.

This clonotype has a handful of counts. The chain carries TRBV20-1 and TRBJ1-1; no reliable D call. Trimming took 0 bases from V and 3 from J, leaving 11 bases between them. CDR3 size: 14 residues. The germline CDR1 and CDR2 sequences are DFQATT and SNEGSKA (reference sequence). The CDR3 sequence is CSARDTGGDTEAFF. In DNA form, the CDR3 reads TGCAGTGCTAGAGATACGGGAGGCGACACTGAAGCTTTCTTT.

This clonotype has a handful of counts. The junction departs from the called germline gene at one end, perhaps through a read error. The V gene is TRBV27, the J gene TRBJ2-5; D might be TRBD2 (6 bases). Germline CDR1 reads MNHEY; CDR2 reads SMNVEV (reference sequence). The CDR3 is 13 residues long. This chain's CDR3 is CASGLGGGETQYF. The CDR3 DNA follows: TGTGCCAGCGGTTTGGGGGGAGGAGAGACCCAGTACTTC.

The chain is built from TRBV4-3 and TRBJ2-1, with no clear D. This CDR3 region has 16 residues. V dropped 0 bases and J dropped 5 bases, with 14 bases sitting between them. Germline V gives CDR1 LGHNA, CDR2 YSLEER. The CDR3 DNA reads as TGCGCCAGCAGCCAAGATCTCCGGGCCTGGGACAATGAGCAGTTCTTC. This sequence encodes CASSQDLRAWDNEQFF.

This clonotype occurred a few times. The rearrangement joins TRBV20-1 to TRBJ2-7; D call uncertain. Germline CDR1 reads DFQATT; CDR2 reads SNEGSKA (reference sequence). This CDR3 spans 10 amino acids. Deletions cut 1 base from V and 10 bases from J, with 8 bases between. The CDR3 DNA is TGCAGTGCTAGAGGCGGCAACCAGTACTTC. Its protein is CSARGGNQYF.

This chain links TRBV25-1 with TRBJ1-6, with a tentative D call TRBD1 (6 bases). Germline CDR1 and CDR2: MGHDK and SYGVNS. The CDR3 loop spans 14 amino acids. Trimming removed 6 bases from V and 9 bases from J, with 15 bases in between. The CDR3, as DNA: TGTGCCAGCAGGACAGGAACCCTGGGTTCACCCCTCCACTTT. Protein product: CASRTGTLGSPLHF.

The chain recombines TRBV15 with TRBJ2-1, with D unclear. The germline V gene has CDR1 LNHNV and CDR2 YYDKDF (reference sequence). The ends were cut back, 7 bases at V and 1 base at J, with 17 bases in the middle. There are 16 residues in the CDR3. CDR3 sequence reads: CATNVGRSTSYNEQFF. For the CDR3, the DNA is TGTGCCACCAACGTCGGACGATCAACTTCCTACAATGAGCAGTTCTTC.

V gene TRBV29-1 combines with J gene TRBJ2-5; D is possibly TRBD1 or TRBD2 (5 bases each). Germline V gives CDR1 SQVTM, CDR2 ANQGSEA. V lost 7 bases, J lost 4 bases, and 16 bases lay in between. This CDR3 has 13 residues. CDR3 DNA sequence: TGCAGCGGTGAGACAGCTGGGGGAGAGACCCAGTACTTC. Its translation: CSGETAGGETQYF. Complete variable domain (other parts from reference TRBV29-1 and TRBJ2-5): SAVISQKPSRDICQRGTSLTIQCQVDSQVTMMFWYRQQPGQSLTLIATANQGSEATYESGFVIDKFPISRPNLTFSTLTVSNMSPEDSSIYLCSGETAGGETQYFGPGTRLLVL.

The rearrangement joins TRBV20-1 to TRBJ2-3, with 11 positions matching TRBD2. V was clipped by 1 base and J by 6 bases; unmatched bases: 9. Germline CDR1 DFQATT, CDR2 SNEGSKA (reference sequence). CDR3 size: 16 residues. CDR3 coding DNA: TGCAGTGCTAGAGTCGGGACTAGCGGTTCTGCGGATACGCAGTATTTT. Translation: CSARVGTSGSADTQYF.

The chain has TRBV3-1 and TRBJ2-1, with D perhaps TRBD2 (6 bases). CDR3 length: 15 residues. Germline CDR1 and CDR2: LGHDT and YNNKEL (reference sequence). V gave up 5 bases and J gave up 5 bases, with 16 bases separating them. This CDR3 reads CASSVGGDPNNEQFF. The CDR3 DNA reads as TGTGCCAGCAGCGTCGGAGGGGACCCAAACAATGAGCAGTTCTTC.

The CDR3 coding sequence is TGTGCCAGCAGCTTAGTCGGGGGGCGTTCGGCAGATACGCAGTATTTT. It is translated as CASSLVGGRSADTQYF. This chain links TRBV7-2 with TRBJ2-3, with a tentative D call TRBD2 (7 bases). V dropped 1 base and J dropped 4 bases, with 15 bases sitting between them. The CDR3 loop spans 16 amino acids. The germline V gene encodes CDR1 SGHTA and CDR2 FQGNSA.

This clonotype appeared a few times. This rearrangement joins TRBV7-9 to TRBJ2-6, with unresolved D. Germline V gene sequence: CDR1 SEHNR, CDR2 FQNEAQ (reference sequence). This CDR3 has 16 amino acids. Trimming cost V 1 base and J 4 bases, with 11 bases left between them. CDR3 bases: TGTGCCAGCAGCTTAGGGTCTGGGTACGGGGCCAACGTCCTGACTTTC. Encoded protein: CASSLGSGYGANVLTF. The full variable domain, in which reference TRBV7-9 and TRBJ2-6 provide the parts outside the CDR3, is DTGVSQNPRHKITKRGQNVTFRCDPISEHNRLYWYRQTLGQGPEFLTYFQNEAQLEKSRLLSDRFSAERPKGSFSTLEIQRTEQGDSAMYLCASSLGSGYGANVLTFGAGSRLTVL.

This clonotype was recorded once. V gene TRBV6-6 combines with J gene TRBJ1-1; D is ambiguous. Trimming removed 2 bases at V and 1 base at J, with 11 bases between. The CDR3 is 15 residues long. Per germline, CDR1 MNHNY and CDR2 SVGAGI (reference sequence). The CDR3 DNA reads TGTGCCAGCAGTTACGGGCGGAGGGAGAACACTGAAGCTTTCTTT. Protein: CASSYGRRENTEAFF.